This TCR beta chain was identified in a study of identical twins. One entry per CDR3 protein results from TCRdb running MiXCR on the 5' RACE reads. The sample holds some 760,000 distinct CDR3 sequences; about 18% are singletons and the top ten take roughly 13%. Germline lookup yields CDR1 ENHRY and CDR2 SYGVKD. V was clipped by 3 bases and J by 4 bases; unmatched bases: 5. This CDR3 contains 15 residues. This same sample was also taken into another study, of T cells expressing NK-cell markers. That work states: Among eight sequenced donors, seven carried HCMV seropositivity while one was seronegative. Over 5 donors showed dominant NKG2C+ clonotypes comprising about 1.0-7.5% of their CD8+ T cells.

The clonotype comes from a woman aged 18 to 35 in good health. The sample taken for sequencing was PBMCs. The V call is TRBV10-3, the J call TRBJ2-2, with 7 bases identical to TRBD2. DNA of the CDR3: TGTGCCATCAGTGAACGAGCGGGGATCACCGGGGAGCTGTTTTTT. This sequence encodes CAISERAGITGELFF.